The 2 T cell receptor beta chains in this list originate from one sample, sequenced in a study of blood T cell repertoires in COVID-19. The table came from immunoSEQ multiplex PCR; TCRdb's copy has only in-frame clones and leaves some out. The profile shows about 99,000 clones, about four fifths of them singletons. Sequences were obtained from peripheral blood. Every receptor here comes from an elderly woman with active or convalescent COVID-19.

This CDR3 is CASSLAPGQGRNEQFF. The CDR3, as DNA: TGTGCCAGCAGCTTGGCGCCGGGACAGGGACGTAATGAGCAGTTCTTC. This chain uses TRBV5-4 with TRBJ2-1; 9 nucleotides align to TRBD1. The trim removed 0 bases at V and 7 bases at J, leaving 8 bases unmatched. The CDR3 consists of 16 residues. Germline CDR1 is SGHNT and CDR2 is YYREEE (reference sequence).

J is TRBJ2-1 and V is TRBV6-5; 9 bases map to TRBD2. CDR1 and CDR2 (germline): MNHEY, SVGAGI. Unmatched junction bases numbered 2, after V lost 0 bases and J lost 2 bases. The CDR3 covers 16 residues. The CDR3 reads CASSYSPSGTYNEQFF. CDR3 in DNA: TGTGCCAGCAGTTACTCGCCTAGCGGGACCTACAATGAGCAGTTCTTC.